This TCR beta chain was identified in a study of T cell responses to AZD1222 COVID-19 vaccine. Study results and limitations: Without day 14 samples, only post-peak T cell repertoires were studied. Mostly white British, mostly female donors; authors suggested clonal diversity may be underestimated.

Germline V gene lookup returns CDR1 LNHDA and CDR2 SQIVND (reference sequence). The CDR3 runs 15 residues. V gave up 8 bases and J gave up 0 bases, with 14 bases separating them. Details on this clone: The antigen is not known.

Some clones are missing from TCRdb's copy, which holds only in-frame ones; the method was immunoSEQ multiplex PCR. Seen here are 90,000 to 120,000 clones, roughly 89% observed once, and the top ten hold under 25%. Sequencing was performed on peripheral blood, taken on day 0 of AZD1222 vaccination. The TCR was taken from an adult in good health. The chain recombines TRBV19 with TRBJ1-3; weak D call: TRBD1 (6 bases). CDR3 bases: TGTGCCAGTCAGGGGTGGCAGTTCTCTGGAAACACCATATATTTT. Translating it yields CASQGWQFSGNTIYF.